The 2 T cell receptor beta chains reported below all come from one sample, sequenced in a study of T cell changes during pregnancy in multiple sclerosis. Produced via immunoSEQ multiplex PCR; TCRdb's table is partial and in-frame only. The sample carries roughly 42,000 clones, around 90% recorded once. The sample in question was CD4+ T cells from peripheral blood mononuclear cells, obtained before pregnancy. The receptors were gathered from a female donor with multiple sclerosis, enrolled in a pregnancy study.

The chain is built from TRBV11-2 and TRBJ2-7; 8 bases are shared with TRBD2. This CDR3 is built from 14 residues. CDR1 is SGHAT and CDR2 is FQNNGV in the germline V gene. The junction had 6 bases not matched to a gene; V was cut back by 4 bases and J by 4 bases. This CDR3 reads CASSSFGRGYEQYF. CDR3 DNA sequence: TGTGCCAGCAGCTCCTTCGGGAGGGGTTACGAGCAGTACTTC. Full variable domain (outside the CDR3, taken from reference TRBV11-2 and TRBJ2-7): EAGVAQSPRYKIIEKRQSVAFWCNPISGHATLYWYQQILGQGPKLLIQFQNNGVVDDSQLPKDRFSAERLKGVDSTLKIQPAKLEDSAVYLCASSSFGRGYEQYFGPGTRLTVT.

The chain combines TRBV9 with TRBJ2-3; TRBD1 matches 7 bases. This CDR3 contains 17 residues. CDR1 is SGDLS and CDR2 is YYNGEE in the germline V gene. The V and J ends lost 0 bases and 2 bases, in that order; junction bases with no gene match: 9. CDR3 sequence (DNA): TGTGCCAGCAGCGTAGTCGGGACAGCCCTTACCACAGATACGCAGTATTTT. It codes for CASSVVGTALTTDTQYF.